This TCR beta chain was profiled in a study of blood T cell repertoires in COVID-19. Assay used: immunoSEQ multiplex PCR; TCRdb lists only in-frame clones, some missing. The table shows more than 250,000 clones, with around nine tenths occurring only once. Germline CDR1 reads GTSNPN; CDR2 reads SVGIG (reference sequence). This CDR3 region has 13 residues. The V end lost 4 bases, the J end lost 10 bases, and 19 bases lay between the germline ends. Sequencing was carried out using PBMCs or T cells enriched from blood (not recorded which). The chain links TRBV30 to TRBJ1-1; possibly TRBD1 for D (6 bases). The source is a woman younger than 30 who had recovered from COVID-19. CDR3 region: CAWIPGPQTGAFF. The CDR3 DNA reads TGTGCCTGGATACCGGGACCCCAGACAGGAGCTTTCTTT.